A selection of T cell receptor beta chains follows, all from one sample in a study of blood T cell repertoires in COVID-19. Generated by immunoSEQ multiplex PCR, the TCRdb table keeps only in-frame clones and is missing some. Seen here are around 150,000 clones, 80% observed once, and the top ten hold about 5%. Source material: peripheral blood. The receptor set was obtained from a woman between 50 and 59 years old with acute or convalescent COVID-19. Both conserved end residues are part of each CDR3. The order of the fields is D gene, J gene, V gene, clone size, CDR3 protein, CDR3 DNA. A D gene is named only where the DNA matches it firmly. Clone size is given for some rows only: seen once, a few or many times, or a class if the clone is expanded.

>-|TRBJ1-3|TRBV7-6|-
CASSPGQVQGNTIYF
TGTGCCAGCAGCCCGGGACAAGTACAAGGAAACACCATATATTTT
>-|TRBJ1-4|TRBV5-1|-
CASSFGQYNEKLFF
TGCGCCAGCAGCTTTGGACAGTACAATGAAAAACTGTTTTTT
>-|TRBJ2-7|TRBV5-4|-
CAISGGPYEQYF
TGTGCCATCTCAGGGGGGCCCTACGAGCAGTACTTC
>TRBD1|TRBJ1-1|TRBV6-5|-
CASSDRGQVNTEAFF
TGTGCCAGCAGCGACAGGGGGCAGGTGAACACTGAAGCTTTCTTT
>-|TRBJ1-3|TRBV18|-
CASSPQGTTGNTIYF
TGTGCCAGCTCACCACAGGGGACAACTGGAAACACCATATATTTT
>-|TRBJ1-6|TRBV11-2|once
CASSLRERVSPLHF
TGTGCCAGCAGCCTGAGGGAGAGAGTCTCACCCCTCCACTTT
>-|TRBJ1-2|TRBV6-6|-
CASTLLTGANYGYTF
TGTGCCAGCACCCTATTGACAGGAGCTAACTATGGCTACACCTTC
>-|TRBJ2-7|TRBV11-2|-
CASSLERGGESYEQYF
TGTGCCAGCAGCTTAGAAAGGGGTGGTGAGTCCTACGAGCAGTACTTC
>-|TRBJ2-3|TRBV18|-
CASSPPGTGTDTQYF
TGTGCCAGCTCCCCTCCGGGGACTGGCACAGATACGCAGTATTTT
>TRBD2|TRBJ2-5|TRBV9|-
CASSSTSKETQYF
TGTGCCAGCAGCTCGACTAGCAAGGAGACCCAGTACTTC
>-|TRBJ1-5|TRBV28|-
CASSLSGLSSNQPQHF
TGTGCCAGCAGTTTATCGGGTCTCTCCAGCAATCAGCCCCAGCATTTT
>TRBD2|TRBJ2-5|TRBV4-2|-
CASSGQISGVAGGWGQYF
TGTGCCAGCAGCGGTCAGATTAGCGGGGTAGCCGGAGGGTGGGGCCAGTACTTC
>-|TRBJ1-1|TRBV18|-
CASSPAENTEAFF
TGTGCCAGCTCCCCCGCGGAGAACACTGAAGCTTTCTTT
>TRBD1|TRBJ1-5|TRBV7-9|-
CASSWGTGGKQPQHF
TGTGCCAGCAGCTGGGGGACAGGGGGCAAACAGCCCCAGCATTTT
>TRBD2|TRBJ2-2|TRBV7-7|-
CASSTASGNTGELFF
TGTGCCAGCAGCACTGCTAGCGGGAACACCGGGGAGCTGTTTTTT
>-|TRBJ1-4|TRBV13|once
CASKRQGGEKLFF
TGTGCCAGCAAACGCCAGGGAGGAGAAAAACTGTTTTTT
>TRBD1|TRBJ1-1|TRBV6-6|few
CASNRQGEGGEAFF
TGTGCCAGCAATCGACAGGGGGAAGGGGGTGAAGCTTTCTTT
>TRBD2|TRBJ2-3|TRBV10-1|-
CATITGGKPGLAGGDTQYF
TGCGCCACCATTACCGGGGGAAAGCCGGGACTAGCGGGGGGCGATACGCAGTATTTT
>TRBD1|TRBJ2-7|TRBV27|-
CASRTLGQGYGEQYF
TGTGCCAGCAGGACCCTTGGACAGGGGTATGGCGAGCAGTACTTC
>TRBD2|TRBJ2-7|TRBV6-5|few
CASKDAGDEQYF
TGTGCCAGCAAGGATGCGGGGGACGAGCAGTACTTC
>-|TRBJ2-2|TRBV9|medium-sized
CASTPQNTGELFF
TGTGCCAGCACCCCCCAGAACACCGGGGAGCTGTTTTTT
>-|TRBJ2-5|TRBV7-2|-
CASSLTAPTQYF
TGTGCCAGCAGCTTAACAGCTCCGACCCAGTACTTC
>TRBD1|TRBJ2-1|TRBV27|-
CASSPRTGQGPEQFF
TGTGCCAGCAGTCCTAGAACCGGACAGGGGCCTGAGCAGTTCTTC
>TRBD1|TRBJ1-2|TRBV28|-
CASSGTGGYGYTF
TGTGCCAGCAGTGGAACAGGGGGATATGGCTACACCTTC
>TRBD1|TRBJ2-1|TRBV7-9|-
CASSFKAGTATNNEQFF
TGTGCCAGCAGCTTTAAAGCCGGGACAGCGACGAACAATGAGCAGTTCTTC
>-|TRBJ2-7|TRBV28|-
CASSLGGSGYPYEQYF
TGTGCCAGCAGTTTGGGGGGATCAGGGTACCCCTACGAGCAGTACTTC
>-|TRBJ1-5|TRBV5-1|-
CASSLMGANQPQHF
TGCGCCAGCAGCTTGATGGGGGCGAACCAGCCCCAGCATTTT
>-|TRBJ2-4|TRBV2|few
CASRPGAKNIQYF
TGTGCCAGCAGGCCGGGGGCCAAAAACATTCAGTACTTC
>TRBD1|TRBJ1-2|TRBV7-7|-
CASSLSRDRGVYGYTF
TGTGCCAGCAGCTTATCGCGAGACAGGGGGGTATATGGCTACACCTTC
>-|TRBJ1-1|TRBV28|-
CASTQGGRQAFF
TGTGCCAGCACACAGGGAGGGCGGCAGGCTTTCTTT
>-|TRBJ2-5|TRBV5-1|-
CASRVGSGRQETQYF
TGCGCCAGCCGGGTAGGTAGCGGAAGACAAGAGACCCAGTACTTC
>-|TRBJ1-5|TRBV6-2/TRBV6-3|once
CASSYYSSNQPQHF
TGTGCCAGCAGTTACTACTCCTCCAATCAGCCCCAGCATTTT
>TRBD1|TRBJ1-6|TRBV30|-
CAWSSTGYSPLHF
TGTGCCTGGAGCTCGACAGGGTACTCACCCCTCCACTTT